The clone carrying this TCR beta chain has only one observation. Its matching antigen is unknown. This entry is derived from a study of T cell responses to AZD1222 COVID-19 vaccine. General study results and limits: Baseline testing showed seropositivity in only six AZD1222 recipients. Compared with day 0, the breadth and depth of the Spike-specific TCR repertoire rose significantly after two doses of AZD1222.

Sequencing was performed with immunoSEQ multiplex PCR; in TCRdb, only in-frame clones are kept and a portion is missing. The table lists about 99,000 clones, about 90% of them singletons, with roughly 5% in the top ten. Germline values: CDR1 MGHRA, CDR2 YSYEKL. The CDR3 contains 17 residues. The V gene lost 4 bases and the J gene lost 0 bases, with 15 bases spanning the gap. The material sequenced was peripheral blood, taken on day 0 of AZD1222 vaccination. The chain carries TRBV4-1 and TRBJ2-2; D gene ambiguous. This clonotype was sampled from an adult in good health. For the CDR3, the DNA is TGCGCCAGCAGCCGAAGCCTTGGTCGGGCGAACACCGGGGAGCTGTTTTTT. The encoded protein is CASSRSLGRANTGELFF.